This is a list of T cell receptor beta chains from one sample in a study of cytomegalovirus exposure and HLA in healthy donors. Clones were read by immunoSEQ multiplex PCR, and TCRdb kept only the in-frame ones, dropping some. The table has roughly 140,000 clones, 80% to 90% seen once. The sample was PBMCs. All receptors derive from a woman aged 18-35 years in good health and CMV-seropositive. Both conserved end residues are part of each CDR3. D genes are given only for firm matches. Only some rows state a clone size, as once, few, many or a class for expanded clones.

>TRBJ1-3|TRBD1|TRBV2|.
CASCRDRAGNTIYF
TGTGCCAGCTGCCGGGACAGAGCTGGAAACACCATATATTTT
>TRBJ2-5|.|TRBV5-1|.
CASSLTQETQYF
TGCGCCAGCAGCTTGACCCAGGAGACCCAGTACTTC
>TRBJ1-1|TRBD1|TRBV12-5|.
CASGYRGSTEAFF
TGTGCTAGTGGATACAGGGGTAGCACTGAAGCTTTCTTT
>TRBJ1-5|TRBD1|TRBV19|few
CASSATGGGNQPQHF
TGTGCCAGTAGTGCTACAGGGGGTGGCAATCAGCCCCAGCATTTT
>TRBJ1-6|.|TRBV10-2|.
CASTLTGTESPLHF
TGCGCCAGCACGTTAACAGGGACCGAATCACCCCTCCACTTT
>TRBJ1-2|.|TRBV6-6|.
CASSYPGQTTFYGYTF
TGTGCCAGCAGTTACCCAGGACAAACTACCTTCTATGGCTACACCTTC
>TRBJ2-5|TRBD2|TRBV28|.
CASSRTSGDETQYF
TGTGCCAGCAGTCGGACTAGCGGGGATGAGACCCAGTACTTC
>TRBJ2-3|TRBD2|TRBV13|.
CASSLGSGVAGANTQYF
TGTGCCAGCAGCTTAGGATCGGGGGTAGCGGGGGCAAATACGCAGTATTTT
>TRBJ2-7|TRBD1|TRBV30|once
CAWSFGQGSVEQYF
TGTGCCTGGAGCTTCGGACAGGGGAGTGTCGAGCAGTACTTC
>TRBJ1-3|.|TRBV20-1|.
CSARVENTIYF
TGCAGTGCTAGAGTGGAGAACACCATATATTTT
>TRBJ2-7|TRBD2|TRBV18|.
CASSPGTSEYEQYF
TGTGCCAGCTCTCCCGGGACTAGCGAGTACGAGCAGTACTTC
>TRBJ2-3|.|TRBV7-3|.
CASSFGRVGTQYF
TGTGCCAGCAGCTTTGGGCGGGTTGGTACGCAGTATTTT
>TRBJ2-1|.|TRBV5-4|.
CASSLDREGVREQFF
TGTGCCAGCAGCTTGGACAGGGAGGGGGTGCGGGAGCAGTTCTTC
>TRBJ1-1|.|TRBV11-3|.
CASSAGVEITEAFF
TGTGCCAGCAGCGCCGGAGTTGAAATCACTGAAGCTTTCTTT
>TRBJ2-1|TRBD2|TRBV6-4|.
CASSEGTGLAANEQFF
TGTGCCAGCAGTGAGGGAACGGGACTAGCGGCCAATGAGCAGTTCTTC
>TRBJ1-4|.|TRBV6-5|.
CASSYGTRNEKLFF
TGTGCCAGCAGTTACGGGACAAGGAATGAAAAACTGTTTTTT